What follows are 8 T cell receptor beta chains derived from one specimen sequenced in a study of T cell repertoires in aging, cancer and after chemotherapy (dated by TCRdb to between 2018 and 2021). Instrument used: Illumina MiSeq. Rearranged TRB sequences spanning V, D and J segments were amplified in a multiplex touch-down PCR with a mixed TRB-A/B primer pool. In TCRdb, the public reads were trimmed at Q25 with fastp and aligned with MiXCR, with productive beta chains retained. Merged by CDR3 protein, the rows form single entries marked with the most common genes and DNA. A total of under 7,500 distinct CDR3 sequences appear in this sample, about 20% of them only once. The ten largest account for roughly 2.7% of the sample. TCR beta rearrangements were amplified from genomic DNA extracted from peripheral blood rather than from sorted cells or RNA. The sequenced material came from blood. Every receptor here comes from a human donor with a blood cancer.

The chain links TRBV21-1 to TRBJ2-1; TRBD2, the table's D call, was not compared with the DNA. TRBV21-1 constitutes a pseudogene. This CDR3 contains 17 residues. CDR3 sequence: CASNKVGDSGIVNEQFF. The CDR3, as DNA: TGTGCCAGCAATAAAGTCGGGGATAGCGGGATAGTTAATGAGCAGTTCTTC.

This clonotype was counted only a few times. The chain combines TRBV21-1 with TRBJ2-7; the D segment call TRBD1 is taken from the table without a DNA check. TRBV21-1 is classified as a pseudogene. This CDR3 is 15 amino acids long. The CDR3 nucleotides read TGTGCCAGCAGTCCACAGGCAACAACGACCTACGAGCAGTACTTC. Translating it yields CASSPQATTTYEQYF.

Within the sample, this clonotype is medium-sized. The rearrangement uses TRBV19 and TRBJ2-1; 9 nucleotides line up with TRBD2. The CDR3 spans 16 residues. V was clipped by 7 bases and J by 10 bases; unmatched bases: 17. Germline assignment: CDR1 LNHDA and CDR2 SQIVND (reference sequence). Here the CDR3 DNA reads TGTGCCAGTATCGGTGGAGGGACTAGCTATGTCGGGGAGCAGTTCTTC. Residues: CASIGGGTSYVGEQFF. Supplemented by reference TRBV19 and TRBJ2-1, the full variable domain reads DGGITQSPKYLFRKEGQNVTLSCEQNLNHDAMYWYRQDPGQGLRLIYYSQIVNDFQKGDIAEGYSVSREKKESFPLTVTSAQKNPTAFYLCASIGGGTSYVGEQFFGPGTRLTVL.

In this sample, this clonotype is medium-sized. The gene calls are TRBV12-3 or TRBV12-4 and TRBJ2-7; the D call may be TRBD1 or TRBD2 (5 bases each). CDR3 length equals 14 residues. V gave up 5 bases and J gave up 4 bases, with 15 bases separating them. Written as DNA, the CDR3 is TGTGCCAGCAGTACGTCCGGGACCCTATACGAGCAGTACTTC. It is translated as CASSTSGTLYEQYF.

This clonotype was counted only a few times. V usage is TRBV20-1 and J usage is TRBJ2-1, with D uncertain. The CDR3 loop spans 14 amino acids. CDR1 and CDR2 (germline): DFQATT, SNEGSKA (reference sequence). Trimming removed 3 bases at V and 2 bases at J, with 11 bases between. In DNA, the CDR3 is TGCAGTGCTAGGGTGGCGGAGCCCTACAATGAGCAGTTCTTC. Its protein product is CSARVAEPYNEQFF.

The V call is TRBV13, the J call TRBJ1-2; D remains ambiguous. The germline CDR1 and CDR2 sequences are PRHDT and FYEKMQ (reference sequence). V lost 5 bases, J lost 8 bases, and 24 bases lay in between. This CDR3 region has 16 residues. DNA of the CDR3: TGTGCCAGCAGCCCTCGGGTGGCAGGCTGGGTTACGGGCTACACCTTC. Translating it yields CASSPRVAGWVTGYTF.

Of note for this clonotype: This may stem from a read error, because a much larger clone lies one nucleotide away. The CDR3 nucleotides read TGTGCCAACAGTACAGGGGGGGATAGTCCCTACGAGCAGTACTTC. Encoded protein: CANSTGGDSPYEQYF. The chain employs TRBV6-5 and TRBJ2-7; TRBD1 might be the D (8 bases). Germline loops: CDR1 MNHEY, CDR2 SVGAGI. There are 15 residues in the CDR3.

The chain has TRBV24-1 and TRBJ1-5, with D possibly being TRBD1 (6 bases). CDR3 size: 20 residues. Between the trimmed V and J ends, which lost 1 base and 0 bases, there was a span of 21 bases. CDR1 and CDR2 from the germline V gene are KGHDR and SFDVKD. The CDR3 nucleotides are TGTGCCACCAGTGATTTAGTCCCAGGGGCTTCCCTTTATAGCAATCAGCCCCAGCATTTT. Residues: CATSDLVPGASLYSNQPQHF.